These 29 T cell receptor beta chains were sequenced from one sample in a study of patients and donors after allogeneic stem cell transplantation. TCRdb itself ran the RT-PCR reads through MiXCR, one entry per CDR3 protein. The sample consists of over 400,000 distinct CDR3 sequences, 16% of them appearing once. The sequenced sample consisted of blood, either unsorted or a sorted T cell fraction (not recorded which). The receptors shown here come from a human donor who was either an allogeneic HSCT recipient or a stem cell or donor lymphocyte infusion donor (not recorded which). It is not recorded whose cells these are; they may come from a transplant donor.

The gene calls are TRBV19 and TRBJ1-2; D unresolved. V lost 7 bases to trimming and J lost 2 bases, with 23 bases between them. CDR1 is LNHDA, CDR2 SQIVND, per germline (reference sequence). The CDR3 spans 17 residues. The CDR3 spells CASTPRPLAVGNYGYTF. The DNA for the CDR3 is TGTGCCAGTACCCCTAGGCCCCTCGCCGTGGGGAACTATGGCTACACCTTC.

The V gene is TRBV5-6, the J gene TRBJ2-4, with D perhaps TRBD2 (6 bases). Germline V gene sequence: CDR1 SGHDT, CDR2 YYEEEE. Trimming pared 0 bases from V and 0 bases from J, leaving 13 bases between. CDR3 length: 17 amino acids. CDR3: CASSLAQGGIAKNIQYF. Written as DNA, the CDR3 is TGTGCCAGCAGCTTGGCCCAGGGAGGCATAGCCAAAAACATTCAGTACTTC.

DNA of the CDR3: TGCAGTGCTCACATCCGGGGACCTCGGGATACGCAGTATTTT. Its translation: CSAHIRGPRDTQYF. The chain recombines TRBV20-1 with TRBJ2-3, with D perhaps assigned TRBD1 or TRBD2 (5 bases each). This CDR3 has 14 residues. Germline lookup yields CDR1 DFQATT and CDR2 SNEGSKA (reference sequence). V gave up 5 bases and J gave up 6 bases, with 18 bases separating them.

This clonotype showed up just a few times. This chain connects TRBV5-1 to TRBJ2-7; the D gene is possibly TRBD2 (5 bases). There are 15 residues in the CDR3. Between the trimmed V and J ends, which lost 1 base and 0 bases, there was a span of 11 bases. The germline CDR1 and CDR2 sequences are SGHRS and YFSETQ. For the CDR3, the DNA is TGCGCCAGCAGCTTGCTCCATGGGAGCTCCTACGAGCAGTACTTC. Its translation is CASSLLHGSSYEQYF.

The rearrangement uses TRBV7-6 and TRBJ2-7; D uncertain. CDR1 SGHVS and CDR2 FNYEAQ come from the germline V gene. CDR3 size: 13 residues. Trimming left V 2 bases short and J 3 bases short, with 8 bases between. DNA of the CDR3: TGTGCCAGCAGCTTATCTCCTTTCTACGAGCAGTACTTC. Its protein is CASSLSPFYEQYF. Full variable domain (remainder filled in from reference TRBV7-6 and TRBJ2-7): GAGVSQSPRYKVTKRGQDVALRCDPISGHVSLYWYRQALGQGPEFLTYFNYEAQQDKSGLPNDRFSAERPEGSISTLTIQRTEQRDSAMYRCASSLSPFYEQYFGPGTRLTVT.

CDR3 sequence reads: CSADQENYEQYF. The CDR3 DNA follows: TGCAGTGCCGACCAGGAAAACTACGAGCAGTACTTC. V usage is TRBV20-1 and J usage is TRBJ2-7; D is undetermined. The CDR3 extends over 12 amino acids. V lost 6 bases to trimming and J lost 3 bases, with 12 bases between them. The germline gives CDR1 DFQATT, CDR2 SNEGSKA (reference sequence).

CDR3: CASTSGTSLGEQFF. CDR3 DNA: TGTGCCAGCACCTCCGGGACTAGCTTGGGTGAGCAGTTCTTC. The J gene is TRBJ2-1, the V gene TRBV9; TRBD2 matches at 9 bases. Unmatched junction bases numbered 10, after V lost 6 bases and J lost 9 bases. Germline values: CDR1 SGDLS, CDR2 YYNGEE. CDR3 length equals 14 residues.

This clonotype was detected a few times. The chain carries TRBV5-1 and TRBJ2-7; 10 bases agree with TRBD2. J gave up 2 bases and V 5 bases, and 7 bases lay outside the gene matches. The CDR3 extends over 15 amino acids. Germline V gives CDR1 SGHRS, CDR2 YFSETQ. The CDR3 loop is CASRPTSGLTYEQYF. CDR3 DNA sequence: TGCGCCAGCAGGCCGACTAGCGGGCTTACCTACGAGCAGTACTTC.

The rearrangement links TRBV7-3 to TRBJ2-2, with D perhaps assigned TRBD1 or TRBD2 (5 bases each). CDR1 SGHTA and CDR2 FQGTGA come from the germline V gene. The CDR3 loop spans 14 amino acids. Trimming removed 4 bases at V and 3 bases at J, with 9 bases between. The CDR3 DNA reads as TGTGCCAGCAGCTGGGACCTTTACACCGGGGAGCTGTTTTTT. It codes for CASSWDLYTGELFF.

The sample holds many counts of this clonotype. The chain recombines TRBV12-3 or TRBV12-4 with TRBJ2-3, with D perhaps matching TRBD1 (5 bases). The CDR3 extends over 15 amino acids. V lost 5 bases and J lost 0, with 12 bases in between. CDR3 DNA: TGTGCCAGCAGTCCTCAGGGCACTAGCACAGATACGCAGTATTTT. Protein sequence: CASSPQGTSTDTQYF.

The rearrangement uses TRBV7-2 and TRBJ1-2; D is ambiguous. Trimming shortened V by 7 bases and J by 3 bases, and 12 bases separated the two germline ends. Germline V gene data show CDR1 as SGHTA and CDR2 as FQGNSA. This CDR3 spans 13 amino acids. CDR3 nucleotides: TGTGCCAGCACCCCGGGAGCATACTATGGCTACACCTTC. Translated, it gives CASTPGAYYGYTF.

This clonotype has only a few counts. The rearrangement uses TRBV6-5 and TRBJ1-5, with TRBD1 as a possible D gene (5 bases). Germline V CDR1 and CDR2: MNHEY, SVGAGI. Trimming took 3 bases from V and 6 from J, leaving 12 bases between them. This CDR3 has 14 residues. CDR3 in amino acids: CASSYGGTGQPQHF. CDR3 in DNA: TGTGCCAGCAGTTATGGAGGGACGGGTCAGCCCCAGCATTTT.

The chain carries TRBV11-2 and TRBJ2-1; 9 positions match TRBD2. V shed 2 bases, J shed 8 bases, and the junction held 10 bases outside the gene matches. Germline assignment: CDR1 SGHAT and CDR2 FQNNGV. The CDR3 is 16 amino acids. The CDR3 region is CASSLWGLAGMYEQFF. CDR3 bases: TGTGCCAGCAGCTTATGGGGGCTAGCGGGGATGTATGAGCAGTTCTTC.

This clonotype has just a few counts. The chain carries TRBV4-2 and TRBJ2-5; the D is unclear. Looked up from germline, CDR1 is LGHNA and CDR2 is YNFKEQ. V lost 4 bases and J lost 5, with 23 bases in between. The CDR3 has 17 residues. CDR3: CASSPLPTRRNPETQYF. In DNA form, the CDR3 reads TGTGCCAGCAGCCCATTGCCGACCCGACGGAATCCGGAGACCCAGTACTTC.

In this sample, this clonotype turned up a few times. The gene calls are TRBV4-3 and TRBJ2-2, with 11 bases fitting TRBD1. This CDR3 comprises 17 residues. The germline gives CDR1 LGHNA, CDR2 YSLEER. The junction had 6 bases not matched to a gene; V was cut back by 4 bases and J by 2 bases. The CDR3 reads CASSPSRTGGNTGELFF. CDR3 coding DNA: TGCGCCAGCAGCCCCTCTAGGACAGGGGGCAACACCGGGGAGCTGTTTTTT.

The CDR3 DNA follows: TGTGCCAGCAGCTTAAACGAGGGTTTTGAAGCTTTCTTT. Its translation: CASSLNEGFEAFF. The chain carries TRBV7-2 and TRBJ1-1, with no clear D. V gave up 2 bases and J gave up 7 bases, with 11 bases separating them. Germline CDR1 reads SGHTA; CDR2 reads FQGNSA. The CDR3 runs 13 residues.

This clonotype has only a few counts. CDR3 amino acids: CSVEGRGNRLSGANVLTF. CDR3 in DNA: TGCAGCGTTGAAGGGCGGGGGAACAGGCTCTCTGGGGCCAACGTCCTGACTTTC. This chain joins TRBV29-1 and TRBJ2-6, with 7 bases aligning to TRBD2. The germline V gene has CDR1 SQVTM and CDR2 ANQGSEA. V was pared by 1 base and J by 0 bases, with 9 bases of the junction left unmatched. The CDR3 contains 18 residues.

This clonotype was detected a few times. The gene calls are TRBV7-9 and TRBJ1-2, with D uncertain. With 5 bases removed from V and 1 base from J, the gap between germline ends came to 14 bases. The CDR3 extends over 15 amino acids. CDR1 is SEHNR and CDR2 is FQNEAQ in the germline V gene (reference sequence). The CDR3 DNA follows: TGTGCCAGCAGCACCCCGTCCCCAGATAACTATGGCTACACCTTC. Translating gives CASSTPSPDNYGYTF. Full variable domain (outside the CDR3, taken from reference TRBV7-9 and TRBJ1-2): DTGVSQNPRHKITKRGQNVTFRCDPISEHNRLYWYRQTLGQGPEFLTYFQNEAQLEKSRLLSDRFSAERPKGSFSTLEIQRTEQGDSAMYLCASSTPSPDNYGYTFGSGTRLTVV.

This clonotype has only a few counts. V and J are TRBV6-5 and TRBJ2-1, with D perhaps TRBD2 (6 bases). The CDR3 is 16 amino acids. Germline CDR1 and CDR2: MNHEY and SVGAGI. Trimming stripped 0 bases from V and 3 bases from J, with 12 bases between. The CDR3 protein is CASSYSEGRGYNEQFF. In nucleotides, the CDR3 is TGTGCCAGCAGTTACTCGGAGGGTAGGGGCTACAATGAGCAGTTCTTC.

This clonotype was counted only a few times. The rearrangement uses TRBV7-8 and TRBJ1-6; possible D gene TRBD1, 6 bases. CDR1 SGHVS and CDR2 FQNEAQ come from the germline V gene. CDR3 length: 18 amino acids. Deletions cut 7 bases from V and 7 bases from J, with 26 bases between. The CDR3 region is CASTGRGAISILNSPLHF. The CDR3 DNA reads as TGTGCCAGCACCGGGCGGGGGGCCATTTCTATATTGAATTCACCCCTCCACTTT.

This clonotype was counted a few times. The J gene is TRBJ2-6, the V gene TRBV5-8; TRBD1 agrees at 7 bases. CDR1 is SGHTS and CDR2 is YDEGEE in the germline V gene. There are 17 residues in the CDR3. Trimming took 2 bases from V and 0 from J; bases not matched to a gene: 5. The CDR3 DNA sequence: TGTGCCAGCAGCTTTGGGACAGCCTACTCTGGGGCCAACGTCCTGACTTTC. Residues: CASSFGTAYSGANVLTF.

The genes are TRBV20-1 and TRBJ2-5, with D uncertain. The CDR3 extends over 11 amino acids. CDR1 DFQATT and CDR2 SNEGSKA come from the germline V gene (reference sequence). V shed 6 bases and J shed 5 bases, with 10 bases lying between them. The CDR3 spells CSAFFRETQYF. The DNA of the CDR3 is TGCAGTGCCTTCTTCAGGGAGACCCAGTACTTC.

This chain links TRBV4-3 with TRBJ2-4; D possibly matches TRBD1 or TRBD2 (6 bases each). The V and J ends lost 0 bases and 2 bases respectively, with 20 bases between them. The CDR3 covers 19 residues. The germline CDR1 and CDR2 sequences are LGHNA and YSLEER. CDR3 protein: CASSQDLVQGRKTKNIQYF. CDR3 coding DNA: TGCGCCAGCAGCCAAGATCTTGTTCAGGGGAGGAAAACCAAAAACATTCAGTACTTC.

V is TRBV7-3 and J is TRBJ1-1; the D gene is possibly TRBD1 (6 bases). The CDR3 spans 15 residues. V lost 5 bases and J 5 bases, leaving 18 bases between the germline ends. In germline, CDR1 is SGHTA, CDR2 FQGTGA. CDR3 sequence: CASSPNQGRVTEAFF. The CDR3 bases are TGTGCCAGCAGCCCAAACCAGGGGAGAGTTACTGAAGCTTTCTTT.

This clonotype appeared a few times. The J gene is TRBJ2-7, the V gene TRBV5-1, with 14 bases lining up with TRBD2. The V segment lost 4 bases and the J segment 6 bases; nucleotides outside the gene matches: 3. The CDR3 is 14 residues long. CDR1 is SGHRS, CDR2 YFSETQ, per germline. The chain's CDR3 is CASSQGLAGAEQYF. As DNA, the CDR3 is TGCGCCAGCAGCCAGGGACTAGCGGGAGCCGAGCAGTACTTC.

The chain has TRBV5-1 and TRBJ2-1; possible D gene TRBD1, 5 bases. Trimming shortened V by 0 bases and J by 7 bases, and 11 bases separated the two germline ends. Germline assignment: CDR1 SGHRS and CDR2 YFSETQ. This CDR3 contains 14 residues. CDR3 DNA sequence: TGCGCCAGCAGCTTGGGTGCAGGGATTAATGAGCAGTTCTTC. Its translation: CASSLGAGINEQFF.

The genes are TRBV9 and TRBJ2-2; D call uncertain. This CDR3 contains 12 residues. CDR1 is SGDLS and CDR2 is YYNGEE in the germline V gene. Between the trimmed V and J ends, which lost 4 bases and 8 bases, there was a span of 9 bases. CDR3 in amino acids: CASSPFQGELFF. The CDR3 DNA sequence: TGTGCCAGCAGCCCCTTTCAGGGGGAGCTGTTTTTT.

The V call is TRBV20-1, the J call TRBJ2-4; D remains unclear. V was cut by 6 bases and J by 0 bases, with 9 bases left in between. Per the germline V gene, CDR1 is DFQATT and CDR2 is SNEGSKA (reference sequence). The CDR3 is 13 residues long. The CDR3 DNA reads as TGCAGTGCCCCTTGGGAAGCCAAAAACATTCAGTACTTC. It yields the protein CSAPWEAKNIQYF.

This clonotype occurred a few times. CDR3 sequence: CSADPLDRNEQFF. The DNA for the CDR3 is TGCAGTGCTGACCCTCTAGATAGGAATGAGCAGTTCTTC. The V gene is TRBV20-1, the J gene TRBJ2-1; unclear D gene. V shed 5 bases and J shed 7 bases, with 15 bases lying between them. Germline lookup yields CDR1 DFQATT and CDR2 SNEGSKA (reference sequence). The CDR3 sequence is 13 residues long.